Below are 5 T cell receptor beta chains sequenced from a single sample in a study of CD8+ T cells in alopecia areata. It was cDNA, reverse transcribed from extracted RNA, that served as the sequencing template. Only in-frame clones appear in the TCRdb table, and some are missing; sequencing was by immunoSEQ multiplex PCR. The repertoire consists of around 100,000 clones, with approximately 54% occurring once and the leading ten covering 10% to 15%. The sample's treatment: oral pan-JAK inhibitor, 5-10 mg twice daily. The source was CD8+ T cells sorted from blood, collected at week 24, from a patient treated with tofacitinib. These receptors originate from a human donor with alopecia areata.

The gene calls are TRBV27 and TRBJ1-2; a possible D gene is TRBD1 (6 bases). This CDR3 contains 16 residues. CDR1 is MNHEY and CDR2 is SMNVEV in the germline V gene (reference sequence). Trimming removed 5 bases at V and 2 bases at J, with 18 bases between. The CDR3 DNA reads TGTGCCAGCAGTCCCCGGGGTGCGGGGGCGAACTATGGCTACACCTTC. Its translation: CASSPRGAGANYGYTF.

This clone was picked up a small number of times. V usage is TRBV29-1 and J usage is TRBJ2-3, with D hard to call. Germline CDR1 reads SQVTM; CDR2 reads ANQGSEA. This CDR3 has 10 residues. V was pared by 4 bases and J by 6 bases, with 5 bases between. The chain's CDR3 is CSVASDTQYF. The CDR3 coding sequence is TGCAGCGTTGCAAGTGATACGCAGTATTTT.

The chain carries TRBV29-1 and TRBJ1-2, with D possibly TRBD1 on 6 matching bases. V lost 5 bases, J lost 2 bases, and 18 bases lay in between. The length of the CDR3 is 15 residues. Germline V gene data show CDR1 as SQVTM and CDR2 as ANQGSEA. CDR3 loop: CSVTDWVGANYGYTF. The CDR3 bases are TGCAGCGTTACGGATTGGGTGGGGGCCAACTATGGCTACACCTTC.

This rearrangement joins TRBV11-3 to TRBJ2-1; D gene unclear. Between the trimmed V and J ends, which lost 1 base and 1 base, there was a span of 11 bases. The CDR3 contains 16 residues. Germline V gene lookup returns CDR1 SGHNT and CDR2 YENEEA. Here the CDR3 reads CASSLGAKLSYNEQFF. The CDR3 coding sequence is TGTGCCAGCAGCTTAGGAGCTAAGCTGTCCTACAATGAGCAGTTCTTC.

The V gene is TRBV5-4, the J gene TRBJ2-3; 12 bases agree with TRBD2. The CDR3 runs 15 residues. The V gene end was trimmed by 6 bases and the J gene end by 4 bases; junction bases not matched to a gene: 6. Germline V gene data show CDR1 as SGHNT and CDR2 as YYREEE (reference sequence). CDR3 in DNA: TGTGCCAGCACCGCGACTAGCGGGGGCGCAGATACGCAGTATTTT. It specifies CASTATSGGADTQYF.